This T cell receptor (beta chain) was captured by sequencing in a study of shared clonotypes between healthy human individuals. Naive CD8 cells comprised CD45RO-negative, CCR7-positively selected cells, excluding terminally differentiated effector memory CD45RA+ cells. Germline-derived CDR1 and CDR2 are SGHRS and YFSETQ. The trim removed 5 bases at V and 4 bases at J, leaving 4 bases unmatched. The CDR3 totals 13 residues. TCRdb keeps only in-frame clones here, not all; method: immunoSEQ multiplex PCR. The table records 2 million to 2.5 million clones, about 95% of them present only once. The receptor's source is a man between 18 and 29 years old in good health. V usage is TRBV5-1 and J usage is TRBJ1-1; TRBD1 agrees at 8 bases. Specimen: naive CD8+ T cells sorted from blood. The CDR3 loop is CASSFGQGTEAFF. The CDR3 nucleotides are TGCGCCAGCAGTTTCGGACAGGGCACTGAAGCTTTCTTT.